This T cell receptor beta chain was obtained from a study of blood T cell repertoires in COVID-19. Across the study: From T cells, B-cell-depleted T cells, or PBMCs came the material, which was cDNA or gDNA.

Source study methods: Reference gene primer amplification gave estimated nucleated cell counts. Repertoires were generated with immunoSEQ multiplex PCR, while TCRdb's copy carries only in-frame clones and drops some. That table supplies the V and J calls and clone size; D and trimming were determined from the DNA. The profile shows around 460,000 clones, roughly 89% of them singletons. While infection was still active, Seattle patients were enrolled and then followed longitudinally. J gave up 4 bases and V 9 bases, and 5 bases lay outside the gene matches. The CDR3 contains 13 residues. Germline assignment: CDR1 SEHNR and CDR2 FQNEAQ (reference sequence).

This rearrangement joins TRBV7-9 to TRBJ2-3; 9 nucleotides align to TRBD2. Source material: peripheral blood. The clonotype comes from a man aged 18 to 30 with COVID-19, enrolled during active disease. The DNA of the CDR3 is TGTGCCAGTTTAGCGGGAGCAGCAGATACGCAGTATTTT. Translation gives CASLAGAADTQYF.